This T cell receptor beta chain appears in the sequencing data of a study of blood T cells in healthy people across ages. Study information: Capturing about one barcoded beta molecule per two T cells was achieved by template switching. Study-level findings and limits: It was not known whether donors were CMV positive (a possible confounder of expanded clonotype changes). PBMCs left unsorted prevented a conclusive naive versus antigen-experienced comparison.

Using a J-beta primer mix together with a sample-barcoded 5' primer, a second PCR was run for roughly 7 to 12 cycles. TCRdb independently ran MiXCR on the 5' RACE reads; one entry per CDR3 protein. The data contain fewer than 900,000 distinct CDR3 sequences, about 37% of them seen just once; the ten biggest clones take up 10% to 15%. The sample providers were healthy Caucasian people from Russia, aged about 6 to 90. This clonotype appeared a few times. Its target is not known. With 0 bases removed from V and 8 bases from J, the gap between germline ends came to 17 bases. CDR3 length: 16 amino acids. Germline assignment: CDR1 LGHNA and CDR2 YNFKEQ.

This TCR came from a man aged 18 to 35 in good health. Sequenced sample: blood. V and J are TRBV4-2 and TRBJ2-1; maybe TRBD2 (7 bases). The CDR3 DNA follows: TGTGCCAGCAGCCAAGATGGGGGGGGGGCCGTAGATGAGCAGTTCTTC. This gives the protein CASSQDGGGAVDEQFF.